These 18 T cell receptor beta chains came from one sample sequenced in a study of chemoradiotherapy in HPV16-positive cancers. TCRdb keeps only in-frame clones here, not all; method: immunoSEQ multiplex PCR. The sample lists about 53,000 clones, roughly nine tenths occurring once. The sample consisted of blood, taken from a patient who underwent chemoradiotherapy. The receptors were sampled from a human donor with HPV-associated anogenital cancer.

This sequence joins TRBV19 and TRBJ1-5, with TRBD1 identical over 7 bases. With 6 bases clipped from V and 4 bases from J, the junction kept 9 bases outside the gene matches. The germline CDR1 and CDR2 sequences are LNHDA and SQIVND (reference sequence). The CDR3 extends over 15 amino acids. The chain's CDR3 is CASSIDRVGNQPQHF. CDR3 in DNA: TGTGCCAGTAGCATCGACAGGGTTGGGAATCAGCCCCAGCATTTT.

The rearrangement joins TRBV2 to TRBJ2-2, with D perhaps TRBD1 (6 bases). Per germline, CDR1 SNHLY and CDR2 FYNNEI. The CDR3 is 15 amino acids. The V end was cut by 7 bases, the J end by 1 base, with 13 bases between. The CDR3 region is CASTPGHLNTGELFF. CDR3 bases: TGTGCCAGCACCCCGGGACACTTGAACACCGGGGAGCTGTTTTTT. The whole variable domain, remainder taken from reference TRBV2 and TRBJ2-2, is EPEVTQTPSHQVTQMGQEVILRCVPISNHLYFYWYRQILGQKVEFLVSFYNNEISEKSEIFDDQFSVERPDGSNFTLKIRSTKLEDSAMYFCASTPGHLNTGELFFGEGSRLTVL.

This chain links TRBV7-6 with TRBJ2-1, with D perhaps matching TRBD1 or TRBD2 (5 bases each). Trimming stripped 5 bases from V and 6 bases from J, with 11 bases between. The CDR3 extends over 13 amino acids. Germline-derived CDR1 and CDR2 are SGHVS and FNYEAQ. This CDR3 reads CASSRWDGNEQFF. The CDR3 bases are TGTGCCAGCAGCCGTTGGGACGGCAATGAGCAGTTCTTC.

V usage is TRBV7-2 and J usage is TRBJ1-5, with TRBD1 as a possible D gene (6 bases). The V and J ends lost 7 bases and 2 bases respectively, with 15 bases between them. Germline V gene sequence: CDR1 SGHTA, CDR2 FQGNSA. The CDR3 is 15 residues long. DNA of the CDR3: TGTGCCAGCACCCTAGGGGGAACGGGCAATCAGCCCCAGCATTTT. It specifies CASTLGGTGNQPQHF.

This rearrangement joins TRBV7-9 to TRBJ2-3; 7 bases align to TRBD2. There are 16 residues in the CDR3. The V segment lost 1 base and the J segment 1 base; nucleotides outside the gene matches: 5. Germline lookup yields CDR1 SEHNR and CDR2 FQNEAQ (reference sequence). The CDR3 nucleotides are TGTGCCAGCAGCTTAGGGCTAGCGGCAGGCACAGATACGCAGTATTTT. Its protein product is CASSLGLAAGTDTQYF.

In this sample, this clone turned up a few times. V and J are TRBV10-3 and TRBJ1-1, with D unclear. The CDR3 contains 14 residues. CDR1 and CDR2 from the germline V gene are ENHRY and SYGVKD. The ends were cut back, 0 bases at V and 4 bases at J, with 9 bases in the middle. The CDR3 protein is CAISESMGGTEAFF. As DNA, the CDR3 is TGTGCCATCAGTGAGTCGATGGGAGGCACTGAAGCTTTCTTT.

The chain combines TRBV12-5 with TRBJ2-7, with D unclear. Germline V gene data show CDR1 as LGHNT and CDR2 as FRNRAP. The CDR3 loop spans 16 amino acids. V was clipped by 0 bases and J by 3 bases, with 15 bases between them. The CDR3 protein is CASGLVRTQWVYEQYF. The CDR3 DNA reads as TGTGCTAGTGGTTTGGTAAGAACCCAGTGGGTCTACGAGCAGTACTTC.

This rearrangement joins TRBV28 to TRBJ2-3; 7 bases agree with TRBD1. Germline-derived CDR1 and CDR2 are MDHEN and SYDVKM. The V and J ends lost 5 bases and 5 bases, in that order; junction bases with no gene match: 10. The CDR3 has 15 residues. Here the CDR3 reads CASSPTGLLRDTQYF. The DNA of the CDR3 is TGTGCCAGCAGTCCGACAGGGCTTTTGCGAGATACGCAGTATTTT.

The J gene is TRBJ2-5, the V gene TRBV5-4, with TRBD2 identical over 16 bases. The junction had 6 bases not matched to a gene; V was cut back by 4 bases and J by 0 bases. This CDR3 contains 18 residues. Germline V CDR1 and CDR2: SGHNT, YYREEE (reference sequence). The CDR3 here is CASSPGTSGGAYQETQYF. The DNA of the CDR3 is TGTGCCAGCAGCCCAGGGACTAGCGGGGGGGCCTACCAAGAGACCCAGTACTTC.

This rearrangement joins TRBV29-1 to TRBJ2-2, with unresolved D. From germline, CDR1 is SQVTM and CDR2 ANQGSEA. This CDR3 has 13 amino acids. V lost 7 bases, J lost 1 base, and 10 bases lay in between. The CDR3 reads CSGAERNTGELFF. The CDR3 region has the DNA TGCAGCGGCGCCGAGCGGAACACCGGGGAGCTGTTTTTT.

V and J are TRBV18 and TRBJ1-1; weak D call: TRBD1 (6 bases). V lost 1 base, J lost 3 bases, and 9 bases lay in between. Germline lookup yields CDR1 KGHSH and CDR2 LQKENI. This CDR3 comprises 14 residues. The CDR3 nucleotides read TGTGCCAGCTCACCACAGGGGGGTGACACTGAAGCTTTCTTT. Translation gives CASSPQGGDTEAFF.

This clone has a single count. The chain is built from TRBV6-6 and TRBJ1-1; 8 positions agree with TRBD1. Germline trimming cut 0 bases from V and 5 bases from J; bases unmatched to any gene: 2. This CDR3 region has 14 residues. CDR1 and CDR2 from the germline V gene are MNHNY and SVGAGI (reference sequence). The CDR3 reads CASSYSTGETEAFF. The CDR3 DNA sequence: TGTGCCAGCAGTTACTCGACAGGGGAGACTGAAGCTTTCTTT.

V is TRBV15 and J is TRBJ1-1; maybe TRBD1 (6 bases). The germline V and J ends were trimmed by 4 bases and 0 bases, with 9 bases remaining between them. The CDR3 extends over 14 amino acids. Germline loops: CDR1 LNHNV, CDR2 YYDKDF (reference sequence). The CDR3 nucleotides are TGTGCCACCAGCATAGGACAGATGAACACTGAAGCTTTCTTT. The encoded protein is CATSIGQMNTEAFF.

Only a few counts were recorded for this clone. The chain couples TRBV7-8 to TRBJ1-5; D not resolved. CDR3 length: 13 residues. The ends were cut back, 0 bases at V and 5 bases at J, with 5 bases in the middle. CDR1 is SGHVS, CDR2 FQNEAQ, per germline. Written as DNA, the CDR3 is TGTGCCAGCAGCTTAGCGGGAGATCAGCCCCAGCATTTT. It encodes CASSLAGDQPQHF.

Details on this clone: The sample has other DNA sequences that encode this CDR3 too. J is TRBJ2-5 and V is TRBV5-1; 15 bases line up with TRBD2. Losses at the gene ends were 4 bases for V and 4 bases for J; bases not matched to a gene: 5. The V gene's germline CDR1 is SGHRS and CDR2 YFSETQ. The CDR3 sequence is 16 residues long. In DNA, the CDR3 is TGCGCCAGCAGCCTAGGGACTAGCGGGGGGAGAGAGACCCAGTACTTC. This gives the protein CASSLGTSGGRETQYF.

The chain carries TRBV6-1 and TRBJ2-1, with 7 bases that match TRBD2. This CDR3 contains 15 residues. Germline lookup yields CDR1 MNHNS and CDR2 SASEGT. After removal of 6 bases from V and 6 bases from J, the junction contained 11 bases not matched to a gene. CDR3 residues: CASRLLAGVGNEQFF. CDR3 nucleotide sequence: TGTGCCAGCAGGCTCCTGGCGGGAGTGGGCAATGAGCAGTTCTTC.

This clone was detected only once. In DNA form, the CDR3 reads TGTGCCAGCAGTCCCGTGGGCGGGAGGACCGACAATGAGCAGTTCTTC. The encoded protein is CASSPVGGRTDNEQFF. The rearrangement links TRBV7-3 to TRBJ2-1, with TRBD2 matching 8 bases. J gave up 5 bases and V 6 bases, and 12 bases lay outside the gene matches. This CDR3 comprises 16 residues. From germline, CDR1 is SGHTA and CDR2 FQGTGA.

This clone was recorded only once. The chain uses TRBV6-5 and TRBJ2-2; possibly TRBD1 or TRBD2 for D (5 bases each). The CDR3 covers 14 residues. V gave up 6 bases and J gave up 5 bases, with 13 bases separating them. The germline V gene encodes CDR1 MNHEY and CDR2 SVGAGI. The CDR3: CASSRGGGTGELFF. CDR3 coding DNA: TGTGCCAGCAGCAGAGGTGGGGGTACCGGGGAGCTGTTTTTT.